These T cell receptor beta chains were read from a single sample in a study of cytomegalovirus exposure and HLA in healthy donors. Profiling relied on immunoSEQ multiplex PCR, and the TCRdb table lists in-frame clones only, not all of them. The table has 200,000 to 250,000 clones, roughly 70% seen once; the top ten hold 1.8%. The sequenced material came from PBMCs. The receptors were gathered from a woman aged 30 to 39 in good health and CMV-seronegative. CDR3s include the opening cysteine and the closing phenylalanine or tryptophan.

v_call	cdr3_aa
TRBV10-3	CAISESTSNTGELFF
TRBV7-9	CASSLFSRGYGYTF
TRBV18	CASSPSSGVGAFF
TRBV6-1	CASSVLLADGTDTQYF
TRBV6-1	CASSSTYSNQPQHF
TRBV7-8	CASSGTGTLTYEQYF
TRBV6-5	CATTGHFNTEAFF
TRBV5-1	CASSLSRGGYTF
TRBV2	CASSLGTGQETQYF
TRBV7-7	CASSPGETQYF
TRBV7-8	CASSPGGPQETQYF
TRBV5-5	CASSSTGTGFVEQYF
TRBV9	CASSVGGRQNPLSGANVLTF
TRBV2	CASTGGLSTDTQYF
TRBV7-9	CSSNQRTGMNTEAFF
TRBV16	CASSQSPSLDTGELFF
TRBV6-5	CASSYSVTGGTEAFF
TRBV29-1	CSASGRQGFSYEQYF
TRBV5-1	CASSLLLGTSGVTTDTQYF
TRBV29-1	CSVDSYNEQFF
TRBV7-7	CASSSVFYDTQYF
TRBV5-4	CASSPRLAGQETQYF
TRBV21-1	CASSKVGRRGNDEQFF
TRBV30	CAWSGSGAGNIEQYF
TRBV27	CASSPLAGGTYEQYF